This T cell receptor (beta chain) was sequenced during a study of T cell responses to AZD1222 COVID-19 vaccine. At the level of the study: Recipients boosted at about 4 weeks or about 12 weeks are pooled.

Germline CDR1 is SGHAT and CDR2 is FQNNGV. This CDR3 contains 16 residues. J gave up 6 bases and V 1 base, and 7 bases lay outside the gene matches. The study's findings and limits: The donor group comprised mostly white British people and more females; the analysis possibly underestimated clonal diversity. Repertoires were sampled only after the peak T cell response. Dominant CD4 TCR responses targeted spike regions 160-218 and 743-854.

Notes on this clone: Its antigen is still unknown.

The assay was immunoSEQ multiplex PCR, and TCRdb's table has in-frame clones only and misses some. The table records 200,000 or so clones, about 87% of them present only once. The receptor's source is an adult in good health. This rearrangement joins TRBV11-2 to TRBJ2-7; 12 nucleotides agree with TRBD2. The sequencing here drew on peripheral blood, taken on day 0 of AZD1222 vaccination. In DNA, the CDR3 is TGTGCCAGCAGCTTAGGTCCTAGCGGGAGGGCCGCCGAGCAGTACTTC. It codes for CASSLGPSGRAAEQYF.